These 32 T cell receptor beta chains were sequenced from one sample in a study of blood T cell repertoires in COVID-19. Some clones are missing from TCRdb's copy, which holds only in-frame ones; the method was immunoSEQ multiplex PCR. Among 200,000 to 250,000 clones listed, around 83% were seen once. Sequencing was done on a sample of peripheral blood. These receptors were obtained from a man in his forties or fifties with acute or convalescent COVID-19.

The chain employs TRBV28 and TRBJ2-3, with TRBD2 matching over 9 bases. V trimming: 5 bases; J trimming: 4 bases; junction bases outside the gene matches: 7. The CDR3 is 15 residues long. The V gene's germline CDR1 is MDHEN and CDR2 SYDVKM. CDR3 in DNA: TGTGCCAGCAGTCCCGGGGGCGGGGGGGCAGATACGCAGTATTTT. Translating gives CASSPGGGGADTQYF.

The V gene is TRBV19, the J gene TRBJ1-4; 11 nucleotides line up with TRBD1. This CDR3 region has 16 residues. Unmatched junction bases numbered 9, after V lost 9 bases and J lost 3 bases. Germline lookup yields CDR1 LNHDA and CDR2 SQIVND (reference sequence). This CDR3 is CASTGQGAVPNEKLFF. The CDR3 DNA follows: TGTGCCAGCACCGGACAGGGGGCAGTTCCTAATGAAAAACTGTTTTTT.

The chain combines TRBV5-8 with TRBJ1-2, with 8 bases matching TRBD1. CDR1 and CDR2 (germline): SGHTS, YDEGEE. Trimming took 4 bases from V and 2 from J; bases not matched to a gene: 1. The CDR3 extends over 13 amino acids. CDR3 in DNA: TGTGCCAGCAGCCGGGACAGGAACTATGGCTACACCTTC. Its translation: CASSRDRNYGYTF.

This clone was counted a few times. The genes are TRBV6-1 and TRBJ1-4, with a tentative D call TRBD1 (6 bases). Trimming took 2 bases from V and 0 from J, leaving 19 bases between them. Germline CDR1 reads MNHNS; CDR2 reads SASEGT. The CDR3 consists of 19 residues. The CDR3 protein is CASSESAPGVFATNEKLFF. The CDR3 DNA reads TGTGCCAGCAGTGAATCGGCACCAGGGGTATTTGCAACTAATGAAAAACTGTTTTTT.

The chain recombines TRBV18 with TRBJ2-7; TRBD2 is a possible D gene (5 bases). The CDR3 sequence is 16 residues long. Germline CDR1 reads KGHSH; CDR2 reads LQKENI. The V gene lost 3 bases and the J gene lost 0 bases, with 15 bases spanning the gap. CDR3 in DNA: TGTGCCAGCTCACCCCAGAGGGCGGCCAGCTCCTACGAGCAGTACTTC. It translates to CASSPQRAASSYEQYF.

V is TRBV6-4 and J is TRBJ2-2; D gene unclear. This CDR3 has 16 residues. Deletions cut 8 bases from V and 2 bases from J, with 18 bases between. CDR1 and CDR2 (germline): MRHNA, SNTAGT. CDR3 coding DNA: TGTGCCAGCTCCCGACGGTACAGCCCTAACACCGGGGAGCTGTTTTTT. Its translation is CASSRRYSPNTGELFF.

V and J are TRBV28 and TRBJ2-7, with 8 bases aligning to TRBD1. The CDR3 sequence is 15 residues long. Germline CDR1 is MDHEN and CDR2 is SYDVKM. V lost 2 bases, J lost 4 bases, and 7 bases stayed unmatched. The CDR3 loop is CASSLHRTGSYEQYF. CDR3 DNA sequence: TGTGCCAGCAGTTTACATCGGACAGGGAGTTACGAGCAGTACTTC.

V usage is TRBV11-1 and J usage is TRBJ1-1; D gene uncertain. This CDR3 spans 13 amino acids. V lost 8 bases, J lost 0 bases, and 10 bases lay in between. Germline V lookup: CDR1 SGHAT, CDR2 FQDESV (reference sequence). The CDR3 DNA is TGTGCCAGCGGTGCAGTGATGAACACTGAAGCTTTCTTT. This gives the protein CASGAVMNTEAFF.

The chain uses TRBV11-2 and TRBJ1-2; D unresolved. With 1 base removed from V and 6 bases from J, the gap between germline ends came to 9 bases. This CDR3 spans 13 amino acids. Germline assignment: CDR1 SGHAT and CDR2 FQNNGV. The CDR3 nucleotides read TGTGCCAGCAGCTTAGTTAACGGGGATGGCTACACCTTC. Its translation: CASSLVNGDGYTF.

V and J are TRBV14 and TRBJ1-6; D gene ambiguous. The length of the CDR3 is 15 residues. CDR1 and CDR2 (germline): SGHDN, FVKESK. Trimming pared 5 bases from V and 0 bases from J, leaving 8 bases between. The CDR3 coding sequence is TGTGCCAGCAGCTTAGGGAGCTCCTATAATTCACCCCTCCACTTT. Protein: CASSLGSSYNSPLHF.

This chain uses TRBV7-3 with TRBJ2-3; D unresolved. Trimming cost V 5 bases and J 6 bases, with 12 bases left between them. Germline CDR1 and CDR2: SGHTA and FQGTGA. The CDR3 runs to 13 residues. The CDR3 spells CASSPQFGDTQYF. The CDR3 bases are TGTGCCAGCAGCCCACAATTCGGGGATACGCAGTATTTT. The full variable domain, with the rest looked up from reference TRBV7-3 and TRBJ2-3, is GAGVSQTPSNKVTEKGKYVELRCDPISGHTALYWYRQSLGQGPEFLIYFQGTGAADDSGLPNDRFFAVRPEGSVSTLKIQRTERGDSAVYLCASSPQFGDTQYFGPGTRLTVL.

The V call is TRBV3-1 (or the pseudogene TRBV3-2), the J call TRBJ2-3, with TRBD2 identical over 13 bases. V was clipped by 6 bases and J by 1 base; unmatched bases: 1. Germline CDR1 LGHDT, CDR2 YNNKEL (reference sequence). The CDR3 has 15 residues. CDR3 amino acids: CASRTSGGRTDTQYF. CDR3 in DNA: TGTGCCAGCAGGACTAGCGGGGGGCGCACAGATACGCAGTATTTT.

The table lists this clone with a few counts. V gene TRBV14 combines with J gene TRBJ1-3; D is ambiguous. From germline, CDR1 is SGHDN and CDR2 FVKESK. CDR3 length equals 14 residues. The V end was cut by 4 bases, the J end by 1 base, with 8 bases between. CDR3 sequence reads: CASSRTASGNTIYF. The CDR3, as DNA: TGTGCCAGCAGCCGAACAGCTTCTGGAAACACCATATATTTT.

The rearrangement uses TRBV20-1 and TRBJ1-5; no definite D call. The V and J ends lost 3 bases and 0 bases respectively, with 9 bases between them. Germline V lookup: CDR1 DFQATT, CDR2 SNEGSKA (reference sequence). There are 14 residues in the CDR3. CDR3 protein: CSASPRDSNQPQHF. Written as DNA, the CDR3 is TGCAGTGCTAGTCCCCGGGATAGCAATCAGCCCCAGCATTTT.

This sequence joins TRBV6-5 and TRBJ1-6; D is unclear. Germline V gene lookup returns CDR1 MNHEY and CDR2 SVGAGI. Trimming cost V 11 bases and J 7 bases, with 18 bases left between them. This CDR3 spans 14 amino acids. The CDR3, as DNA: TGTGCCGTCCACGAGGGCCTTCGAAATTCACCCCTCCACTTT. It translates to CAVHEGLRNSPLHF.

The V gene is TRBV27, the J gene TRBJ1-3; D not certain. Between the trimmed V and J ends, which lost 5 bases and 5 bases, there was a span of 10 bases. Germline lookup yields CDR1 MNHEY and CDR2 SMNVEV (reference sequence). The CDR3 has 13 residues. CDR3 loop: CASSNPGRNTIYF. CDR3 DNA sequence: TGTGCCAGCAGTAACCCGGGTAGAAACACCATATATTTT.

The chain couples TRBV5-4 to TRBJ2-7; TRBD2 matches at 7 bases. Germline CDR1 is SGHNT and CDR2 is YYREEE (reference sequence). This CDR3 is built from 16 residues. Trimming at V came to 0 bases and at J to 2 bases, leaving 8 bases not matched to a gene. The CDR3 spells CASSLVPAGSTYEQYF. CDR3 nucleotide sequence: TGTGCCAGCAGCTTGGTCCCAGCGGGGAGTACCTACGAGCAGTACTTC. Combining the CDR3 with reference TRBV5-4 and TRBJ2-7 gives the whole variable domain ETGVTQSPTHLIKTRGQQVTLRCSSQSGHNTVSWYQQALGQGPQFIFQYYREEENGRGNFPPRFSGLQFPNYSSELNVNALELDDSALYLCASSLVPAGSTYEQYFGPGTRLTVT.

A remark on this clone: The junction does not match germline at one end; this may be a read error. The chain joins TRBV2 to TRBJ1-3, with D possibly TRBD1 on 5 matching bases. This CDR3 region has 12 residues. Germline-derived CDR1 and CDR2 are SNHLY and FYNNEI. The CDR3 DNA reads as TGTACCAGCAGAACAGGAGGAAACACCATATATTTT. Its protein product is CTSRTGGNTIYF. Using reference TRBV2 and TRBJ1-3 for the parts outside the CDR3, the full variable domain is EPEVTQTPSHQVTQMGQEVILRCVPISNHLYFYWYRQILGQKVEFLVSFYNNEISEKSEIFDDQFSVERPDGSNFTLKIRSTKLEDSAMYFCTSRTGGNTIYFGEGSWLTVV.

This chain connects TRBV5-1 to TRBJ1-2, with 9 bases that match TRBD1. Germline V gene data show CDR1 as SGHRS and CDR2 as YFSETQ. CDR3 length: 16 residues. The V gene end was trimmed by 0 bases and the J gene end by 0 bases; junction bases not matched to a gene: 3. The CDR3 region is CASSLGTGGANYGYTF. The CDR3 DNA follows: TGCGCCAGCAGCTTGGGTACAGGGGGCGCTAACTATGGCTACACCTTC.

This clone came up a few times. V usage is TRBV6-5 and J usage is TRBJ2-7, with 10 bases lining up with TRBD1. V dropped 6 bases and J dropped 4; count of bases not matched to a gene: 6. The CDR3 is 14 residues long. From germline, CDR1 is MNHEY and CDR2 SVGAGI. The CDR3 nucleotides read TGTGCCAGCAGCCGGGACAGGGGCTTGTACGAGCAGTACTTC. As protein: CASSRDRGLYEQYF.

This clone has just one count. The chain uses TRBV5-1 and TRBJ1-5, with TRBD1 identical over 7 bases. Germline values: CDR1 SGHRS, CDR2 YFSETQ. This CDR3 spans 14 amino acids. V lost 4 bases, J lost 7 bases, and 8 bases stayed unmatched. As DNA, the CDR3 is TGCGCCAGCAGCCCAGGACAGGAGGAACAGCCCCAGCATTTT. This encodes CASSPGQEEQPQHF.

V is TRBV6-5 and J is TRBJ1-1; no definite D call. V gave up 6 bases and J gave up 0 bases, with 8 bases separating them. The CDR3 covers 13 residues. The germline V gene encodes CDR1 MNHEY and CDR2 SVGAGI. DNA of the CDR3: TGTGCCAGCAGCCCGTTAATGAACACTGAAGCTTTCTTT. It specifies CASSPLMNTEAFF.

This clone was seen more than once but under ten times. V is TRBV30 and J is TRBJ1-1; 8 bases are shared with TRBD1. This CDR3 comprises 16 residues. With V trimmed by 3 bases and J by 5 bases, 14 bases remained unmatched. The germline V gene encodes CDR1 GTSNPN and CDR2 SVGIG (reference sequence). The CDR3 DNA reads as TGTGCCTGGAGCGAACAGGGGGTATATGTGGAAACTGAAGCTTTCTTT. Translating gives CAWSEQGVYVETEAFF.

DNA for the CDR3: TGTGCCAGCAGTGTACAGGGAAAGACTGAAGCTTTCTTT. Residues: CASSVQGKTEAFF. V is TRBV6-2 or TRBV6-3 and J is TRBJ1-1, with D possibly matching TRBD1 (6 bases). There are 13 residues in the CDR3. V shed 5 bases and J shed 5 bases, with 12 bases lying between them. CDR1 and CDR2 (germline): MNHEY, SVGEGT.

The J gene is TRBJ1-1, the V gene TRBV7-6, with TRBD1 matching 7 bases. The CDR3 length is 19 residues. Germline V gene data show CDR1 as SGHVS and CDR2 as FNYEAQ. V shed 1 base, J shed 3 bases, and the junction held 17 bases outside the gene matches. CDR3 DNA sequence: TGTGCCAGCAGCTTAGGGACAGGTATCAAGATAGGTATGGACACTGAAGCTTTCTTT. Its protein product is CASSLGTGIKIGMDTEAFF. Full variable domain (rest looked up from reference TRBV7-6 and TRBJ1-1): GAGVSQSPRYKVTKRGQDVALRCDPISGHVSLYWYRQALGQGPEFLTYFNYEAQQDKSGLPNDRFSAERPEGSISTLTIQRTEQRDSAMYRCASSLGTGIKIGMDTEAFFGQGTRLTVV.

The chain links TRBV7-9 to TRBJ1-6, with D unresolved. V lost 5 bases and J 2 bases, leaving 10 bases between the germline ends. The germline CDR1 and CDR2 sequences are SEHNR and FQNEAQ (reference sequence). This CDR3 contains 15 residues. This CDR3 is CASSDTEAYNSPLHF. DNA of the CDR3: TGTGCCAGCAGCGATACGGAGGCCTATAATTCACCCCTCCACTTT.

This chain links TRBV6-5 with TRBJ1-1; the match to TRBD1 covers 7 bases. The CDR3 has 11 amino acids. The J segment lost 13 bases and the V segment lost 5 bases, leaving 7 bases of the junction unmatched. The germline V gene encodes CDR1 MNHEY and CDR2 SVGAGI. CDR3 nucleotide sequence: TGTGCCAGCAGTACCGGGACAGTCGTTTTCTTT. It specifies CASSTGTVVFF.

This rearrangement joins TRBV3-1 (or the pseudogene TRBV3-2) to TRBJ2-7; 10 bases are shared with TRBD1. The CDR3 loop spans 15 amino acids. CDR1 is LGHDT, CDR2 YNNKEL, per germline (reference sequence). Unmatched junction bases numbered 3, after V lost 0 bases and J lost 4 bases. DNA of the CDR3: TGTGCCAGCAGCCAAGATGAGGACAGGGGGTACGAGCAGTACTTC. Translating gives CASSQDEDRGYEQYF.

This clone was counted a single time. This chain links TRBV3-1 (or the pseudogene TRBV3-2) with TRBJ2-1, with 8 nucleotides matching TRBD1. V lost 4 bases to trimming and J lost 7 bases; unmatched junction nucleotides: 6. Per germline, CDR1 LGHDT and CDR2 YNNKEL (reference sequence). This CDR3 has 14 residues. The CDR3 protein is CASSPRQGPNEQFF. CDR3 coding DNA: TGTGCCAGCAGCCCCCGACAGGGGCCTAATGAGCAGTTCTTC.

The J gene is TRBJ2-1, the V gene TRBV24-1, with TRBD2 as a possible D gene (6 bases). Germline CDR1 reads KGHDR; CDR2 reads SFDVKD. The CDR3 extends over 15 amino acids. The V and J ends lost 3 bases and 8 bases respectively, with 16 bases between them. The CDR3 sequence: CATSDGGWGYDEQFF. CDR3 nucleotides: TGTGCCACCAGTGATGGGGGGTGGGGGTACGATGAGCAGTTCTTC.

The CDR3 nucleotides read TGTGCCAGCAGTTTCGGGCCGGGACAGGGAAGCAATCAGCCCCAGCATTTT. Amino acids: CASSFGPGQGSNQPQHF. The chain links TRBV28 to TRBJ1-5; 9 positions agree with TRBD1. The CDR3 has 17 amino acids. Germline trimming cut 3 bases from V and 1 base from J; bases unmatched to any gene: 7. Germline CDR1 reads MDHEN; CDR2 reads SYDVKM. The whole variable domain, filled in from reference TRBV28 and TRBJ1-5, reads DVKVTQSSRYLVKRTGEKVFLECVQDMDHENMFWYRQDPGLGLRLIYFSYDVKMKEKGDIPEGYSVSREKKERFSLILESASTNQTSMYLCASSFGPGQGSNQPQHFGDGTRLSIL.

V gene TRBV5-1 combines with J gene TRBJ2-1; 9 bases line up with TRBD1. The CDR3 has 17 residues. Looked up from germline, CDR1 is SGHRS and CDR2 is YFSETQ. After removal of 3 bases from V and 6 bases from J, the junction contained 13 bases not matched to a gene. In DNA form, the CDR3 reads TGCGCCAGCAGCTGGATACCGGGACAGGGATTTACCAATGAGCAGTTCTTC. Translating gives CASSWIPGQGFTNEQFF.